The sequence of this T cell receptor (beta chain) was determined in a study of early T cells in non-severe SARS-CoV-2 infection. Overall study: Sequencing of unsorted whole blood was done on bulk RNA, leaving chains unpaired.

Findings and limits, study-wide: The study's VDJdb matching favored anti-spike CD8 responses and missed private and CD4 specificities.

Germline loops: CDR1 SGHDN, CDR2 FVKESK. The V end lost 4 bases, the J end lost 3 bases, and 22 bases lay between the germline ends. The CDR3 loop spans 18 amino acids. Tagging with unique molecular identifiers was applied to individual cDNA molecules. Via MiXCR, TCRdb re-called the 5' RACE reads, giving one row per CDR3 protein. There are tens of thousands of distinct CDR3 sequences in the sample; roughly 9.3% occur only once, and just under 15% lies in the top ten. The sample holds many counts of this clonotype. Antigen specificity is unknown. This TCR came from an adult who was a healthcare worker with PCR-confirmed SARS-CoV-2 infection or an uninfected control (not recorded which). V is TRBV14 and J is TRBJ2-1, with TRBD2 as a possible D gene (5 bases). The source material was whole blood. The CDR3 DNA reads as TGTGCCAGCAGCCCAGTCGGTAGCGCACGAGATAGCTACAATGAGCAGTTCTTC. Its protein is CASSPVGSARDSYNEQFF.